This entry is about one T cell receptor beta chain. Its antigen is as yet unknown. The sample is drawn from a study of cytotoxic CD8 clonotypes in ibrutinib-treated CLL. Across the study: On average, each sample had some 250,000 productive templates and under 95,000 productive rearrangements. The study, taken as a whole, reports: Baseline clonality, higher than in age-matched healthy donors, tracked circulating CD8+ T-cell counts.

With 6 bases removed from V and 3 bases from J, the gap between germline ends came to 9 bases. In germline, CDR1 is MNHNY, CDR2 SVGAGI (reference sequence). This CDR3 has 12 amino acids. The protocol was immunoSEQ multiplex PCR, while the TCRdb copy is restricted to in-frame clones and leaves out a portion. The sample shows approximately 170,000 clones, 70% to 90% of them seen only once. The TCR was taken from a human donor with chronic lymphocytic leukemia. The rearrangement joins TRBV6-6 to TRBJ2-7; D is perhaps TRBD2 (6 bases). This specimen consisted of PBMCs, obtained at disease progression, from a patient treated with ibrutinib. CDR3 region: CASRGLLYEQYF. CDR3 coding DNA: TGTGCCAGCAGGGGACTTCTCTACGAGCAGTACTTC.